This TCR beta chain was sequenced during a study of OX40 agonist ivuxolimab in advanced cancers. As for the study in general: Checkpoint inhibitors had been given previously to about 40% of patients.

This table comes from immunoSEQ multiplex PCR, and its TCRdb copy is limited to in-frame clones, with some not included. The data contain approximately 80,000 clones, roughly 87% of them singletons. The CDR3 contains 16 residues. Germline CDR1 and CDR2: SGHAT and FQNNGV. The V segment lost 1 base and the J segment 1 base; nucleotides outside the gene matches: 5. The sequence came from an adult with an advanced solid tumor such as melanoma, head and neck, liver or kidney cancer. This specimen was CD4+ or CD8+ T cells sorted from blood, taken in a trial of the OX40 agonist ivuxolimab. The chain employs TRBV11-2 and TRBJ2-7; 9 bases are a match to TRBD1. CDR3: CASSLAGQGLSYEQYF. CDR3 bases: TGTGCCAGCAGCTTAGCGGGACAGGGACTTTCCTACGAGCAGTACTTC.